This T cell receptor beta chain was identified in a study of cytomegalovirus exposure and HLA in healthy donors. This PCR relied on a set of 60 Vbeta primers and 13 Jbeta primers. The method was immunoSEQ multiplex PCR; TCRdb's version includes in-frame clones alone and lacks a portion of them. The top ten clones hold about 3.8% of a sample with over 150,000 clones, 77% of them seen once. Sequencing input: PBMCs. This receptor was obtained from a woman aged 55-75 years in good health and CMV-seropositive.

This chain's CDR3 is CASSLSLRSISTDTQYF. CDR3 sequence (DNA): TGTGCCAGCAGCTTGTCTTTGCGGAGCATTAGCACAGATACGCAGTATTTT. The chain uses TRBV5-8 and TRBJ2-3; no definite D call. V lost 1 base, J lost 0 bases, and 15 bases lay in between. Germline lookup yields CDR1 SGHTS and CDR2 YDEGEE. The CDR3 is made up of 17 amino acids.